The source of this T cell receptor beta chain is a study of regulatory T cells in long-lasting Graves disease. Regarding this clonotype: A much larger clonotype is one base distant, so this may be a read error. Because it lacks the conserved phenylalanine or tryptophan at the end, this CDR3 is likely a read error.

V gave up 2 bases and J gave up 11 bases; unmatched junction bases: 13. This CDR3 is built from 16 residues. Germline V CDR1 and CDR2: KGHDR, SFDVKD. TCR beta libraries were built with iRepertoire HTBI primers and Arm-PCR of CDR3 regions. TCRdb re-analysed the multiplex PCR reads in MiXCR, keeping a single row per CDR3 protein. The top ten hold 8.5% to 10% of the sample, which has 450,000 to 600,000 distinct CDR3 sequences, around an eighth seen once. Described time point: newly diagnosed GD, antithyroid drugs for less than 3 months. The TCR library was made from RNA that had been extracted from PBMCs in TRIzol. Xi'an, China, was home to the endocrinology department that provided patients. These data were likewise used in another study, on T cells in Graves' hyperthyroidism and ophthalmopathy.

The chain is built from TRBV24-1 and TRBJ1-5; 8 bases align to TRBD1. This TCR was sampled from a man aged 25 to 45 with Graves disease. Sequencing used peripheral blood mononuclear cells (PBMCs), obtained at new diagnosis, from a patient treated with antithyroid drugs. In DNA, the CDR3 is TGTGCCACCAGTGATTCGGTACAGGGGGTCTTTGGGGCCCAGCATTCT. It encodes CATSDSVQGVFGAQHS.